The rows below give T cell receptor beta chains drawn from one sample of a study of CD8+CD57+ T cells in acquired aplastic anemia. TCRdb reprocessed the reads with MiXCR, giving one entry per CDR3 protein. The sample records about 250,000 distinct CDR3 sequences, more than 40% being singletons. The sample consisted of sorted CD4+, CD8+, or CD8+CD57+ T cells (not recorded which) from PBMCs. The receptors come from a human donor with aplastic anemia. Both conserved end residues are part of each CDR3. Fields, in order: D gene, V gene, clone size, J gene, CDR3 protein, CDR3 DNA. The D gene is left open where the match is weak. Clone sizes are given selectively: once, few, many, or a class where the clone is expanded.

d_call: NA
v_call: TRBV6-5
clone_size: few
j_call: TRBJ2-1
cdr3_aa: CASSYSGASYNEQFF
cdr3_nt: TGTGCCAGCAGTTACTCGGGAGCTTCCTACAATGAGCAGTTCTTC

d_call: NA
v_call: TRBV5-1
clone_size: many
j_call: TRBJ2-3
cdr3_aa: CASSLAETSTDTQYF
cdr3_nt: TGCGCCAGCAGCTTGGCTGAGACTAGCACAGATACGCAGTATTTT

d_call: NA
v_call: TRBV9
clone_size: NA
j_call: TRBJ1-3
cdr3_aa: CASSVEGGAGNTIYF
cdr3_nt: TGTGCCAGCAGCGTAGAAGGGGGGGCTGGAAACACCATATATTTT

d_call: TRBD1
v_call: TRBV19
clone_size: NA
j_call: TRBJ1-4
cdr3_aa: CASQQGTTNEKLFF
cdr3_nt: TGTGCCAGTCAACAGGGGACAACTAATGAAAAACTGTTTTTT

d_call: NA
v_call: TRBV7-9
clone_size: many
j_call: TRBJ2-7
cdr3_aa: CASSPAEGDVYEQYF
cdr3_nt: TGTGCCAGCAGCCCCGCGGAGGGGGACGTCTACGAGCAGTACTTC

d_call: NA
v_call: TRBV20-1
clone_size: NA
j_call: TRBJ1-2
cdr3_aa: CSASRSEGNGYTF
cdr3_nt: TGCAGTGCTAGCAGGTCCGAGGGGAATGGCTACACCTTC

d_call: NA
v_call: TRBV20-1
clone_size: NA
j_call: TRBJ1-3
cdr3_aa: CSARQGHRDTIYF
cdr3_nt: TGCAGTGCTAGGCAGGGGCATCGGGACACCATATATTTT

d_call: TRBD2
v_call: TRBV5-5
clone_size: NA
j_call: TRBJ2-1
cdr3_aa: CASSLWTSGSYNEQFF
cdr3_nt: TGTGCCAGCAGCTTATGGACTAGCGGGAGCTACAATGAGCAGTTCTTC

d_call: NA
v_call: TRBV19
clone_size: many
j_call: TRBJ2-1
cdr3_aa: CASSIVHGGSNEQFF
cdr3_nt: TGTGCCAGTAGTATAGTTCACGGGGGATCCAATGAGCAGTTCTTC

d_call: TRBD2
v_call: TRBV11-3
clone_size: many
j_call: TRBJ2-1
cdr3_aa: CASSRSSGRGYNEQFF
cdr3_nt: TGTGCCAGCAGCCGATCTAGCGGGAGAGGGTACAATGAGCAGTTCTTC

d_call: TRBD1
v_call: TRBV4-1
clone_size: many
j_call: TRBJ1-5
cdr3_aa: CASSQVGRGPQQPQHF
cdr3_nt: TGCGCCAGCAGCCAAGTGGGCAGGGGGCCGCAGCAGCCCCAGCATTTT

d_call: NA
v_call: TRBV19
clone_size: NA
j_call: TRBJ2-7
cdr3_aa: CASSKERGRDYEQYF
cdr3_nt: TGTGCCAGTAGCAAGGAGAGGGGGAGAGACTACGAGCAGTACTTC

d_call: NA
v_call: TRBV7-2
clone_size: NA
j_call: TRBJ1-2
cdr3_aa: CASSRSTNGYTF
cdr3_nt: TGTGCCAGCAGCAGGTCGACGAATGGCTACACCTTC

d_call: NA
v_call: TRBV7-3
clone_size: few
j_call: TRBJ1-5
cdr3_aa: CASSLENQPQHF
cdr3_nt: TGTGCCAGCAGCCTAGAAAATCAGCCCCAGCATTTT

d_call: NA
v_call: TRBV20-1
clone_size: many
j_call: TRBJ1-5
cdr3_aa: CSARRREGHQPQHF
cdr3_nt: TGCAGTGCTAGAAGGAGAGAGGGGCATCAGCCCCAGCATTTT

d_call: NA
v_call: TRBV7-8
clone_size: many
j_call: TRBJ1-6
cdr3_aa: CASSHERGAGNSPLHF
cdr3_nt: TGTGCCAGCAGCCACGAAAGAGGGGCAGGGAATTCACCCCTCCACTTT

d_call: NA
v_call: TRBV19
clone_size: few
j_call: TRBJ1-1
cdr3_aa: CASSIDWGAERGRGAAEAFF
cdr3_nt: TGTGCCAGTAGTATTGATTGGGGAGCTGAGAGGGGCAGGGGTGCCGCTGAAGCTTTCTTT

d_call: NA
v_call: TRBV5-1
clone_size: many
j_call: TRBJ1-6
cdr3_aa: CASSLEGGSYNSPLHF
cdr3_nt: TGCGCCAGCAGCTTGGAGGGGGGGTCCTATAATTCACCCCTCCACTTT

d_call: TRBD1
v_call: TRBV5-1
clone_size: NA
j_call: TRBJ2-1
cdr3_aa: CASSLAGTGAVNEQFF
cdr3_nt: TGCGCCAGCAGCTTGGCCGGGACAGGGGCAGTGAATGAGCAGTTCTTC

d_call: TRBD1
v_call: TRBV7-3
clone_size: NA
j_call: TRBJ1-5
cdr3_aa: CASTTNRGGRQPQHF
cdr3_nt: TGTGCCAGCACCACTAACAGGGGAGGTCGTCAGCCCCAGCATTTT

d_call: NA
v_call: TRBV30
clone_size: few
j_call: TRBJ2-7
cdr3_aa: CAWTRNSYEQYF
cdr3_nt: TGTGCCTGGACGAGGAACTCCTACGAGCAGTACTTC

d_call: NA
v_call: TRBV6-6
clone_size: many
j_call: TRBJ1-1
cdr3_aa: CASSYLRQENTEAFF
cdr3_nt: TGTGCCAGCAGTTACCTCCGCCAGGAGAACACTGAAGCTTTCTTT